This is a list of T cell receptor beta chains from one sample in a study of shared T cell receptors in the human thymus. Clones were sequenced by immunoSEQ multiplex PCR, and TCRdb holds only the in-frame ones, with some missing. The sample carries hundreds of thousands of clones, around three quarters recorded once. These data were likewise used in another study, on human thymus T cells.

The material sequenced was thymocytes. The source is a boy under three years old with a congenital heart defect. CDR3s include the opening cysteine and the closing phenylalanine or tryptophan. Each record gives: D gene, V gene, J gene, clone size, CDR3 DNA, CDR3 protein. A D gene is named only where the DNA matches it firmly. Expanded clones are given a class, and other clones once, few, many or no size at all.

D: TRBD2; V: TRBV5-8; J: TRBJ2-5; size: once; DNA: TGTGCCAGCAGCTTGTTGCAACTACCTTGGACTAGCCAAGAGACCCAGTACTTC; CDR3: CASSLLQLPWTSQETQYF
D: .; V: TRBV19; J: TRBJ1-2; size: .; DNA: TGTGCCAGTACCCTCTGGGGGGGCTATGGCTACACCTTC; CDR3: CASTLWGGYGYTF
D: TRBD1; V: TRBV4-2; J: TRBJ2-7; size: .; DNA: TGTGCCAGCAGCCAAGGAGGGGCCCTCGACAGGGGCTACGAGCAGTACTTC; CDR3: CASSQGGALDRGYEQYF
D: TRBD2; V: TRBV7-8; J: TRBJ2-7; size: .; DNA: TGTGCCAGCAGCTTAGATGGGACTAGCGGGAGTGGGGAGCAGTACTTC; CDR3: CASSLDGTSGSGEQYF
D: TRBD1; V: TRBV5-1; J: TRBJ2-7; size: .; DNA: TGCGCCAGCAGCTTGGGGGACAGGGGGCTCCACGAGCAGTACTTC; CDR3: CASSLGDRGLHEQYF
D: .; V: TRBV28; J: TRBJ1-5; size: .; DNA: TGTGCCAGCAGCCCCGCTCAGGAGGGCAATCAGCCCCAGCATTTT; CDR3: CASSPAQEGNQPQHF
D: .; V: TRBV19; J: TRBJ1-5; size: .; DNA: TGTGCCAGTAACAACGGCGGGGATCAGCCCCAGCATTTT; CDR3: CASNNGGDQPQHF
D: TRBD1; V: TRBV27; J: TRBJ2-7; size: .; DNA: TGTGCCAGCAGTTCGGGAAACGATACAGGGGCCCAGCACTACGAGCAGTACTTC; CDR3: CASSSGNDTGAQHYEQYF
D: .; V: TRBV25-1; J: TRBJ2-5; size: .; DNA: TGTGCCACCCATAGCGGAGTGGGGGAGACCCAGTACTTC; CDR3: CATHSGVGETQYF
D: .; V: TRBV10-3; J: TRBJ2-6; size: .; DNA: TGTGCCATCAGTGAGTCCCCAGACAGGCCGAAGGGGGCCAACGTCCTGACTTTC; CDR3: CAISESPDRPKGANVLTF